Listed below are T cell receptor beta chains from one sample, sequenced in a study of T cells in Graves' hyperthyroidism and ophthalmopathy. In TCRdb, the multiplex PCR reads were re-called with MiXCR into one record per CDR3 protein. The sample lists more than 450,000 distinct CDR3 sequences, about 20% occurring once. The sample consisted of blood. Receptor source: a middle-aged man with Graves' ophthalmopathy. CDR3s include the opening cysteine and the closing phenylalanine or tryptophan. Each record gives: CDR3 length, clone size, J gene, D gene, V gene, CDR3 DNA, CDR3 protein. The D gene is left open where the match is weak. Clone sizes are given selectively: once, few, many, or a class where the clone is expanded.

13 | many | TRBJ2-1 | TRBD2 | TRBV2 | TGTGCCAGCACCAGACTAGCGGGGGGCGAGCAGTTCTTC | CASTRLAGGEQFF
17 | many | TRBJ2-3 | - | TRBV9 | TGTGCCAGCAGCGATCCCGGTGAACCGGGAGGCACAGATACGCAGTATTTT | CASSDPGEPGGTDTQYF
17 | many | TRBJ1-5 | - | TRBV6-2/TRBV6-3 | TGTGCCAGCAGTGGGACTTTACGTCCTTATAGCAATCAGCCCCAGCATTTT | CASSGTLRPYSNQPQHF
15 | - | TRBJ2-5 | TRBD1 | TRBV7-2 | TGTGCCAGCAGCTCACTACAGGGGCCGGGAGAGACCCAGTACTTC | CASSSLQGPGETQYF
16 | few | TRBJ2-3 | - | TRBV2 | TGTGCCAGCATGCGATCGTGGACACCTAGCACAGATACGCAGTATTTT | CASMRSWTPSTDTQYF
17 | - | TRBJ2-6 | - | TRBV25-1 | TGTGCCAGCAGTGAATCCCCGGTTCTCTCTGGGGCCAACGTCCTGACTTTC | CASSESPVLSGANVLTF
12 | many | TRBJ2-3 | - | TRBV20-1 | TGCAGTGCTAGAGCAGGGGCAGATACGCAGTATTTT | CSARAGADTQYF
15 | - | TRBJ2-7 | TRBD2 | TRBV10-3 | TGTGCCATCAGTGACGTTACGGGGGGCTCCTACGAGCAGTACTTC | CAISDVTGGSYEQYF
13 | few | TRBJ1-1 | - | TRBV6-2/TRBV6-3 | TGTGCGGGGGCGTCCGGGCTGAACACTGAAGCTTTCTTT | CAGASGLNTEAFF
17 | - | TRBJ2-7 | - | TRBV6-5 | TGTGCCAGCAGTTACTCCCCGGGACAACGGAGGGACTACGAGCAGTACTTC | CASSYSPGQRRDYEQYF
16 | many | TRBJ1-1 | - | TRBV12-3/TRBV12-4 | TGTGCCAGCAGTTTGAGGACAGCGGTCGGGAACACTGAAGCTTTCTTT | CASSLRTAVGNTEAFF
11 | many | TRBJ2-3 | - | TRBV20-1 | TGCAGTGCCCCCCTGGGAGATACGCAGTATTTT | CSAPLGDTQYF
15 | - | TRBJ1-1 | TRBD1 | TRBV19 | TGTGCCAGTATCCGCAGGGGGATTAGGGACACTGAAGCTTTCTTT | CASIRRGIRDTEAFF
13 | - | TRBJ2-7 | - | TRBV6-1 | TGTGCCAGCACCACCATCAGCTCCTACGAGCAGTACTTC | CASTTISSYEQYF
14 | many | TRBJ2-1 | - | TRBV5-1 | TGCGCCAGCACTCAGGCTAGCTCCTACAATGAGCAGTTCTTC | CASTQASSYNEQFF
15 | many | TRBJ2-3 | TRBD1 | TRBV2 | TGTGCCAGCAGTGAGGGACAGGGGTGGACAGATACGCAGTATTTT | CASSEGQGWTDTQYF
14 | - | TRBJ1-4 | - | TRBV15 | TGTGCCACCAGGGGGATAGGAACGAATGAAAAACTGTTTTTT | CATRGIGTNEKLFF
16 | - | TRBJ1-4 | - | TRBV2 | TGTGCCAGCAGCCCGACAGGTGGAGGGGGTAATGAAAAACTGTTTTTT | CASSPTGGGGNEKLFF
15 | - | TRBJ2-3 | TRBD2 | TRBV11-2 | TGTGCCAGCAGCGACCGGACTAGCGGGAGTAGGTCGCAGTATTTT | CASSDRTSGSRSQYF
15 | few | TRBJ2-1 | TRBD1 | TRBV20-1 | TGCAGTGCTCTAACCGGGACAGGGGGTTGGAATGAGCAGTTCTTC | CSALTGTGGWNEQFF
15 | many | TRBJ1-4 | - | TRBV20-1 | TGCAGTGCATCGGCGGGGCTGTCAACTAATGAAAAACTGTTTTTT | CSASAGLSTNEKLFF
15 | - | TRBJ1-1 | - | TRBV4-1 | TGCGCCAGCAGCCAAGATCCCCTTGCGAACACTGAAGCTTTCTTT | CASSQDPLANTEAFF
15 | few | TRBJ2-3 | TRBD1 | TRBV27 | TGTGCCAGCAGAGGACAGGGGTACCAGAGGGGTACGCAGTATTTT | CASRGQGYQRGTQYF
17 | few | TRBJ2-3 | - | TRBV18 | TGTGCCAGCTCACCACTCCCTACAGGGGGGGGGACAGATACGCAGTATTTT | CASSPLPTGGGTDTQYF
15 | many | TRBJ2-2 | TRBD1 | TRBV7-8 | TGTGCCAGCAGGGTTGGGACAGGGAACACCGGGGAGCTGTTTTTT | CASRVGTGNTGELFF
14 | - | TRBJ2-7 | TRBD2 | TRBV6-2/TRBV6-3 | TGTGCCAGCAGCCCAGCGGGAAGTATCTACGAGCAGTACTTC | CASSPAGSIYEQYF
14 | - | TRBJ2-5 | - | TRBV10-3 | TGTGCCATCAGTGAGTCATCGGGAAGGGAGTCCCAGTACTTC | CAISESSGRESQYF
13 | - | TRBJ1-1 | - | TRBV29-1 | TGCAGCGCCGAGGGGGGAGGTAACACTGAAGCTTTCTTT | CSAEGGGNTEAFF
15 | few | TRBJ1-4 | TRBD1 | TRBV30 | TGTGCCTGGAGTGTAGGACAGGGCACTAATGAAAAACTGTTTTTT | CAWSVGQGTNEKLFF
16 | - | TRBJ2-2 | - | TRBV11-3 | TGTGCCAGCAGCCGGGACTTGGGCCCGAACACCGGGGAGCTGTTTTTT | CASSRDLGPNTGELFF
15 | many | TRBJ2-7 | - | TRBV27 | TGTGCCAGCAGTTCAGAGTCCGGGGGCGCCTACGAGCAGTACTTC | CASSSESGGAYEQYF
13 | - | TRBJ1-2 | - | TRBV2 | TGTGCCAGCAGTGGGACCCCAATGAAGGGCTACACCTTC | CASSGTPMKGYTF
13 | few | TRBJ2-3 | - | TRBV28 | TGTGCCAGCAGTTCCCGACTTTCACATACGCAGTATTTT | CASSSRLSHTQYF
13 | - | TRBJ2-4 | TRBD2 | TRBV4-2 | TGTGCCAGCAGCCAGGGCGGGGGGGACATTCAGTACTTC | CASSQGGGDIQYF
12 | - | TRBJ2-1 | - | TRBV9 | TGTGCCAGCAGCGTAGAGGGGGATGAGCAGTTCTTC | CASSVEGDEQFF
18 | - | TRBJ2-5 | TRBD2 | TRBV10-3 | TGTGCCATCAGTGAGTCGGGCGGACTAGCGGGGCCTCAAGAGACCCAGTACTTC | CAISESGGLAGPQETQYF
15 | few | TRBJ2-7 | TRBD1 | TRBV3-1 | TGTGCCAGCAGCCAAGGGCAGACAGGGTTCTACGAGCAGTACTTC | CASSQGQTGFYEQYF
13 | few | TRBJ2-3 | - | TRBV12-3/TRBV12-4 | TGTGCCAGCAGGCCCCAGGGGGGAGATACGCAGTATTTT | CASRPQGGDTQYF
13 | - | TRBJ2-7 | - | TRBV6-2/TRBV6-3 | TGTGCCAGCAGTTCAAATGTGCCGGGGGAGCAGTACTTC | CASSSNVPGEQYF
14 | many | TRBJ1-5 | TRBD1 | TRBV2 | TGTGCCAGCGACAGGGGGCGAATAAATCAGCCCCAGCATTTT | CASDRGRINQPQHF
13 | few | TRBJ2-7 | - | TRBV4-3 | TGCGCCAGCAGCCAAGATAAATCCTACGAGCAGTACTTC | CASSQDKSYEQYF
17 | few | TRBJ2-5 | TRBD2 | TRBV6-1 | TGTGCCAGCAGTACCCGGGGAGCGGGGGCCGCGGGAGAGACCCAGTACTTC | CASSTRGAGAAGETQYF
17 | few | TRBJ2-1 | - | TRBV9 | TGTGCCAGCAGCGTAGACGAACGGGGGCGCGATTACAATGAGCAGTTCTTC | CASSVDERGRDYNEQFF
16 | - | TRBJ2-1 | - | TRBV6-5 | TGTGCCAGCAGTTACTCGAGCCAGCCCCGGGGCAATGAGCAGTTCTTC | CASSYSSQPRGNEQFF
15 | many | TRBJ2-2 | TRBD1 | TRBV3-1 | TGTGCCAGCAGCCAACCGGGACAGGGTGCCGGGGAGCTGTTTTTT | CASSQPGQGAGELFF
19 | few | TRBJ2-2 | TRBD1 | TRBV14 | TGTGCCAGCAGCCAAGATCTGGCCGGGACAGGGGGTAACACCGGGGAGCTGTTTTTT | CASSQDLAGTGGNTGELFF
14 | many | TRBJ1-1 | - | TRBV30 | TGTGCCTGGAGTGTGATGGGGGTCCGCACTGAAGCTTTCTTT | CAWSVMGVRTEAFF